This TCR beta chain was profiled in a study of CD8 T cells in Susac syndrome. In this sample, this clonotype turned up once. V lost 4 bases, J lost 0 bases, and 13 bases lay in between. Germline CDR1 is DFQATT and CDR2 is SNEGSKA (reference sequence). The CDR3 is made up of 15 amino acids. Sequencing of TCR beta was undertaken in CD8+ and CD4+ T cells derived from blood. The multiple sclerosis controls were treatment-naive patients with relapsing-remitting disease that was stable or active. TEMRA cells were FACS-enriched, and CD8+ and CD4+ T cells were isolated negatively. When the RNA was reverse transcribed, random hexamers were used with an input of roughly 0.45 to 1 ug. The authors amplified TCR beta CDR3 across 54 Vbeta and 13 Jbeta using immunoSEQ multiplex PCR. TCRdb called the immunoSEQ multiplex PCR reads again in MiXCR, with one record for every CDR3 protein. Altogether approximately 300,000 distinct CDR3 sequences are present, about 91% being singletons, with the ten largest covering 0.18%.

The genes are TRBV20-1 and TRBJ1-3; D perhaps matches TRBD1 (5 bases). This receptor was identified in a human donor with multiple sclerosis. The sample was CD8+ T cells from PBMCs. CDR3 coding DNA: TGCAGTGCTAACGCCGGGACCCGCTCTGGAAACACCATATATTTT. Translation: CSANAGTRSGNTIYF.